The next 21 T cell receptor beta chains were all read from a single sample in a study of regulatory T cells in long-lasting Graves disease. The TCR beta library used iRepertoire HTBI primers with Arm-PCR amplification of CDR3. TCRdb called the multiplex PCR reads again in MiXCR, with one record for every CDR3 protein. The profile shows 650,000 to 850,000 distinct CDR3 sequences, about 30% of them singletons. The time point: persistent/refractory GD, antithyroid drugs over 5 years with positive TRAb. PBMCs were the source of the RNA used for TCR sequencing. The sample here was peripheral blood mononuclear cells (PBMCs), taken when the disease was refractory, from a patient treated with antithyroid drugs. The receptors derive from a female donor with Graves disease.

CDR3 nucleotide sequence: TGTGCCAGCAGCTTCGTACAGGGGGCCACCTCCGAGCAGTACTTC. Translation gives CASSFVQGATSEQYF. The chain has TRBV7-9 and TRBJ2-7, with TRBD1 matching over 9 bases. The germline CDR1 and CDR2 sequences are SEHNR and FQNEAQ (reference sequence). The CDR3 contains 15 residues. V trimming: 3 bases; J trimming: 6 bases; junction bases outside the gene matches: 9.

With respect to this clonotype: A much more abundant neighbour one base away suggests this may be a read error. The rearrangement joins TRBV28 to TRBJ1-6; D remains ambiguous. The CDR3 totals 15 residues. Trimming removed 4 bases at V and 3 bases at J, with 10 bases between. The germline gives CDR1 MDHEN, CDR2 SYDVKM. In DNA, the CDR3 is TGTGCCAGCAGTTATATGCAGGACTATAATTCACCCCTCCACTTT. It translates to CASSYMQDYNSPLHF.

Here the CDR3 reads CASSLWESGANVLTF. DNA for the CDR3: TGTGCCAGCAGCTTGTGGGAATCTGGGGCCAACGTCCTGACTTTC. The chain couples TRBV7-6 to TRBJ2-6, with no clear D. V lost 3 bases, J lost 1 base, and 7 bases lay in between. From germline, CDR1 is SGHVS and CDR2 FNYEAQ. The CDR3 has 15 amino acids.

With regard to this clonotype: A much bigger clone sits one base away, suggesting this may be a read error. The genes are TRBV6-5 and TRBJ1-4, with 10 nucleotides matching TRBD1. The CDR3 runs 16 residues. Germline values: CDR1 MNHEY, CDR2 SVGAGI. The CDR3 region has the DNA TGTGCCGGCAGTTACGCCCAGGGACAGGGGCCCGAAAAACTGTTTTTT. The encoded protein is CAGSYAQGQGPEKLFF.

The chain has TRBV6-1 and TRBJ1-5; TRBD1 agrees at 10 bases. The V gene's germline CDR1 is MNHNS and CDR2 SASEGT. The CDR3 runs to 16 residues. J was trimmed by 9 bases and V by 2 bases; bases with no gene match: 10. The CDR3 DNA is TGTGCCAGCAGTGAACTTTTCGGACAGGGGGAGCCGCCCCAGCATTTT. Translated, it gives CASSELFGQGEPPQHF.

This clonotype has just a few counts. This chain connects TRBV6-1 to TRBJ2-5; 9 bases are a match to TRBD1. This CDR3 is 15 amino acids long. Germline V CDR1 and CDR2: MNHNS, SASEGT. V lost 6 bases to trimming and J lost 2 bases; unmatched junction nucleotides: 7. CDR3 amino acids: CASRVGTGYQETQYF. For the CDR3, the DNA is TGTGCCAGCAGGGTCGGGACAGGGTATCAAGAGACCCAGTACTTC.

The V call is TRBV19, the J call TRBJ1-5; D is possibly TRBD1 (6 bases). Germline V gene sequence: CDR1 LNHDA, CDR2 SQIVND (reference sequence). Trimming pared 7 bases from V and 6 bases from J, leaving 22 bases between. This CDR3 region has 16 residues. The CDR3 loop is CASNNRSRGLGQPQHF. The CDR3 region has the DNA TGTGCCAGTAATAATCGGTCCAGGGGTTTAGGTCAGCCCCAGCATTTT.

Ten or more counts support this clonotype. J is TRBJ2-5 and V is TRBV11-2, with 7 bases identical to TRBD1. This CDR3 region has 14 residues. Germline V gene data show CDR1 as SGHAT and CDR2 as FQNNGV. V was clipped by 4 bases and J by 1 base; unmatched bases: 3. The CDR3 loop is CASSSGQPQETQYF. In DNA, the CDR3 is TGTGCCAGCAGCTCGGGACAGCCCCAAGAGACCCAGTACTTC.

This clonotype was observed a handful of times. The chain joins TRBV5-1 to TRBJ2-7; maybe TRBD1 (6 bases). The germline gives CDR1 SGHRS, CDR2 YFSETQ. This CDR3 contains 14 residues. Trimming left V 0 bases short and J 7 bases short, with 14 bases between. This CDR3 reads CASSLGGRDREQYF. DNA for the CDR3: TGCGCCAGCAGCTTGGGGGGAAGAGACAGGGAGCAGTACTTC. Combining the CDR3 with reference TRBV5-1 and TRBJ2-7 gives the whole variable domain KAGVTQTPRYLIKTRGQQVTLSCSPISGHRSVSWYQQTPGQGLQFLFEYFSETQRNKGNFPGRFSGRQFSNSRSEMNVSTLELGDSALYLCASSLGGRDREQYFGPGTRLTVT.

In this sample, this clonotype turned up many times. The J gene is TRBJ2-7, the V gene TRBV2, with D uncertain. Germline V lookup: CDR1 SNHLY, CDR2 FYNNEI. Trimming left V 6 bases short and J 4 bases short, with 19 bases between. The CDR3 extends over 15 amino acids. The CDR3 DNA is TGTGCCAGCAGCGCTGGGCCTTCCATTTATTACGAGCAGTACTTC. Amino acids: CASSAGPSIYYEQYF.

This chain links TRBV9 with TRBJ2-5; possible D gene TRBD2, 6 bases. The CDR3 sequence is 15 residues long. The V gene lost 0 bases and the J gene lost 5 bases, with 14 bases spanning the gap. CDR1 and CDR2 (germline): SGDLS, YYNGEE. In nucleotides, the CDR3 is TGTGCCAGCAGCGTAGCACCGGGAGTCGTGGAGACCCAGTACTTC. This codes for CASSVAPGVVETQYF.

This clonotype occurred once. V is TRBV19 and J is TRBJ1-1; TRBD1 agrees at 7 bases. The J segment lost 4 bases and the V segment lost 5 bases, leaving 10 bases of the junction unmatched. Looked up from germline, CDR1 is LNHDA and CDR2 is SQIVND (reference sequence). The CDR3 is made up of 15 amino acids. As DNA, the CDR3 is TGTGCCAGTAGTGCCTTACAGGGGCTGAGCACTGAAGCTTTCTTT. Translating it yields CASSALQGLSTEAFF.

This clonotype was counted between two and nine times. The chain joins TRBV12-3 or TRBV12-4 to TRBJ1-6; perhaps TRBD1 as D (6 bases). The CDR3 totals 13 residues. The V end lost 8 bases, the J end lost 6 bases, and 11 bases lay between the germline ends. Written as DNA, the CDR3 is TGTGCCAGCTCGGACAGTAGTAATTCACCCCTCCACTTT. Translation gives CASSDSSNSPLHF.

The chain combines TRBV28 with TRBJ1-1; 7 bases line up with TRBD1. V lost 9 bases to trimming and J lost 0 bases; unmatched junction nucleotides: 10. Germline CDR1 reads MDHEN; CDR2 reads SYDVKM. The CDR3 is 15 amino acids. CDR3 in amino acids: CASSKPGQMNTEAFF. The CDR3 nucleotides read TGTGCCAGTAGTAAACCGGGACAGATGAACACTGAAGCTTTCTTT.

This clonotype was observed at least ten times. The chain links TRBV11-2 to TRBJ2-5; a weak D match, TRBD1 (7 bases). The CDR3 consists of 18 residues. The V gene's germline CDR1 is SGHAT and CDR2 FQNNGV. Trimming took 1 base from V and 10 from J, leaving 28 bases between them. Here the CDR3 reads CASSLGRTLGTQQGGQYF. The CDR3 region has the DNA TGTGCCAGCAGCTTAGGGAGGACGCTAGGTACCCAGCAGGGGGGCCAGTACTTC. Variable domain in full (rest from reference TRBV11-2 and TRBJ2-5): EAGVAQSPRYKIIEKRQSVAFWCNPISGHATLYWYQQILGQGPKLLIQFQNNGVVDDSQLPKDRFSAERLKGVDSTLKIQPAKLEDSAVYLCASSLGRTLGTQQGGQYFGPGTRLLVL.

This clonotype came up many times. The chain is built from TRBV6-1 and TRBJ1-5, with D maybe TRBD1 (6 bases). The length of the CDR3 is 13 residues. Germline lookup yields CDR1 MNHNS and CDR2 SASEGT. V was clipped by 7 bases and J by 1 base, with 8 bases between them. CDR3 in DNA: TGTGCCAGCACTACAGGGAGCAATCAGCCCCAGCATTTT. Its translation: CASTTGSNQPQHF.

The V gene is TRBV7-3, the J gene TRBJ1-1; D not certain. This CDR3 is 13 amino acids long. Looked up from germline, CDR1 is SGHTA and CDR2 is FQGTGA. Trimming pared 8 bases from V and 0 bases from J, leaving 10 bases between. CDR3 bases: TGTGCCAGCGCCGTCAGTTTGAACACTGAAGCTTTCTTT. Protein product: CASAVSLNTEAFF.

This clonotype was picked up a small number of times. The chain's CDR3 is CASSLQGNEQYF. In nucleotides, the CDR3 is TGTGCCAGCAGCCTTCAGGGAAACGAGCAGTACTTC. This rearrangement joins TRBV6-1 to TRBJ2-7; the D gene is possibly TRBD1 (5 bases). V lost 6 bases to trimming and J lost 5 bases, with 11 bases between them. The CDR3 covers 12 residues. Germline loops: CDR1 MNHNS, CDR2 SASEGT.

This clonotype appeared a few times. The CDR3 loop is CSARDHGGANYGYTF. The CDR3 coding sequence is TGCAGTGCTAGAGACCACGGGGGGGCGAACTATGGCTACACCTTC. This rearrangement joins TRBV20-1 to TRBJ1-2, with D possibly TRBD1 on 6 matching bases. The CDR3 runs 15 residues. V was trimmed by 0 bases and J by 2 bases, leaving 13 bases between them. Germline CDR1 reads DFQATT; CDR2 reads SNEGSKA (reference sequence).

The chain is built from TRBV6-1 and TRBJ1-5; D unclear. Germline V CDR1 and CDR2: MNHNS, SASEGT. The CDR3 runs 14 residues. The germline V and J ends were trimmed by 8 bases and 5 bases, with 16 bases remaining between them. CDR3 DNA sequence: TGTGCCAGCTCCCAGATGGGTGGAGATCAGCCCCAGCATTTT. Amino acids: CASSQMGGDQPQHF.

There are a few counts of this clonotype. V and J are TRBV29-1 and TRBJ1-2; 11 bases are a match to TRBD1. The trim removed 4 bases at V and 3 bases at J, leaving 1 base unmatched. The CDR3 has 13 residues. Germline CDR1 SQVTM, CDR2 ANQGSEA. CDR3 loop: CSVGTGGDYGYTF. CDR3 nucleotide sequence: TGCAGCGTTGGGACAGGGGGCGACTATGGCTACACCTTC.